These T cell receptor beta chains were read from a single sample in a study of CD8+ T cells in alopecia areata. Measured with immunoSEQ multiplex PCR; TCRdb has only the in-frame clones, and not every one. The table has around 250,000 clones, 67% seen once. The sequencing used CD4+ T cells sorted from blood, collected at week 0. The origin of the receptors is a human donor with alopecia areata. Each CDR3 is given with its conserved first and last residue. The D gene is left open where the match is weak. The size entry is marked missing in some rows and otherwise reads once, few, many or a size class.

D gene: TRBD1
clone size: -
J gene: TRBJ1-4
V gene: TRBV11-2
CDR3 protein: CASRRIRDSPEKLFF
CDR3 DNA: TGTGCCAGCAGACGGATCCGGGACAGCCCTGAAAAACTGTTTTTT

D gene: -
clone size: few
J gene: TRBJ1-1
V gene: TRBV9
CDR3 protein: CASSVGSQNTEAFF
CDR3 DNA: TGTGCCAGCAGCGTTGGAAGCCAGAACACTGAAGCTTTCTTT

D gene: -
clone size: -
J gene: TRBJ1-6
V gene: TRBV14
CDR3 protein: CASRPSGAKDSPLHF
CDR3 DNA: TGTGCCAGCAGACCTTCGGGGGCGAAGGATTCACCCCTCCACTTT

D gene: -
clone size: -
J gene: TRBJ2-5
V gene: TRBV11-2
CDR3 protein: CASSFQETQYF
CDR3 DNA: TGTGCCAGCAGCTTTCAAGAGACCCAGTACTTC

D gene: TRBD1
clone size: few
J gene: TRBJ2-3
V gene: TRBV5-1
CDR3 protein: CASSGGQGRTDTQYF
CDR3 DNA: TGCGCCAGCAGCGGCGGACAGGGCCGCACAGATACGCAGTATTTT

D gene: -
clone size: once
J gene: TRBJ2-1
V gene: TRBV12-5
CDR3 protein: CASGLVTGDRDSRYNEQFF
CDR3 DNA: TGTGCTAGTGGTTTGGTGACAGGAGATCGGGACTCGAGATACAATGAGCAGTTCTTC

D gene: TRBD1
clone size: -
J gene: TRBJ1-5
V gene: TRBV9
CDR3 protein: CASSPLGQRDQPQHF
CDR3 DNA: TGTGCCAGCAGCCCCCTGGGACAGAGGGATCAGCCCCAGCATTTT

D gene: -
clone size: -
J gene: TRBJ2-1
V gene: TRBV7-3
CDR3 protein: CASSLTGRVDEQFF
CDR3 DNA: TGTGCCAGCAGCTTAACGGGCAGGGTCGATGAGCAGTTCTTC

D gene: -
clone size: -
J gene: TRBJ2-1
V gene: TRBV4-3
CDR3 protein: CASSQPRGGYNEQFF
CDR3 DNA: TGCGCCAGCAGCCAACCCCGAGGGGGATACAATGAGCAGTTCTTC

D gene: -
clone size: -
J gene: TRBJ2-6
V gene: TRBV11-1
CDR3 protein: CASSVGDPGTNVLTF
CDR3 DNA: TGTGCCAGCAGCGTAGGGGACCCAGGTACCAACGTCCTGACTTTC

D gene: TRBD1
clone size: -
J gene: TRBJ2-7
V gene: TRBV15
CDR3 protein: CATSREQGAGYEQYF
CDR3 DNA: TGTGCCACCAGCAGAGAGCAGGGGGCAGGGTACGAGCAGTACTTC

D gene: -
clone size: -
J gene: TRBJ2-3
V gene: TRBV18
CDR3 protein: CASSPPSTDTQYF
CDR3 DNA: TGTGCCAGCTCACCACCTAGCACAGATACGCAGTATTTT

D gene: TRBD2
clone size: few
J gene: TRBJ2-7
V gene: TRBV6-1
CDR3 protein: CASSERGAGEQYF
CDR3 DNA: TGTGCCAGCAGTGAGCGGGGGGCTGGCGAGCAGTACTTC

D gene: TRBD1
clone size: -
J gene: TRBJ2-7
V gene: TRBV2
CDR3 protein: CASMRGQPFTYEQYF
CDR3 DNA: TGTGCCAGCATGAGGGGGCAACCATTTACCTACGAGCAGTACTTC

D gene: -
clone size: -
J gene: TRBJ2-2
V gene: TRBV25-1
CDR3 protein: CASSENYWTANTGELFF
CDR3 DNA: TGTGCCAGCAGTGAAAACTATTGGACAGCGAACACCGGGGAGCTGTTTTTT

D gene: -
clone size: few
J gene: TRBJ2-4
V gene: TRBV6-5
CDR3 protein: CASSYSRLYKNIQYF
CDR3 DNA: TGTGCCAGCAGTTACTCGAGGCTTTACAAAAACATTCAGTACTTC

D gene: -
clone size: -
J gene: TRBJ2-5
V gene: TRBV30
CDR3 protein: CAWSYFQETQYF
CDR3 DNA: TGTGCCTGGAGTTACTTCCAAGAGACCCAGTACTTC

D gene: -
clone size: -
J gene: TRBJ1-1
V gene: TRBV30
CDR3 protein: CAWTKPRDRPTEAFF
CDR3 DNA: TGTGCCTGGACCAAACCTCGAGACAGGCCCACTGAAGCTTTCTTT

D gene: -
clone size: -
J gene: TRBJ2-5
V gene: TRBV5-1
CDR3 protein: CASSPGPEETQYF
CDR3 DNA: TGCGCCAGCAGCCCGGGACCGGAAGAGACCCAGTACTTC

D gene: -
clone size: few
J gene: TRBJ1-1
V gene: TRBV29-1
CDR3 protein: CSVGQLLNTEAFF
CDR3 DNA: TGCAGCGTTGGACAGCTTCTGAACACTGAAGCTTTCTTT

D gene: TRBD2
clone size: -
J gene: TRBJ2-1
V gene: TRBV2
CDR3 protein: CASSPSRAGGMDEQFF
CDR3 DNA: TGTGCCAGCAGCCCCTCGAGGGCGGGGGGGATGGATGAGCAGTTCTTC

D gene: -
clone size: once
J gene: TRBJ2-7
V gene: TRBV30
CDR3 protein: CAWSVRDLEQYF
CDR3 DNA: TGTGCCTGGAGTGTACGGGACTTGGAGCAGTACTTC

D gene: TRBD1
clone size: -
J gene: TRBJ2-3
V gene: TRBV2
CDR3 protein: CASSDDRGITDTQYF
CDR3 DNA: TGTGCCAGCAGTGATGACAGGGGGATCACAGATACGCAGTATTTT

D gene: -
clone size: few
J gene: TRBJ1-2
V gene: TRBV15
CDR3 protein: CATKVQGGYGYTF
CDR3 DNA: TGTGCCACCAAGGTCCAGGGCGGTTACGGCTACACCTTC

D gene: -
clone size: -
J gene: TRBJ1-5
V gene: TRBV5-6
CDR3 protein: CASSRTGLGQPQHF
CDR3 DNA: TGTGCCAGCAGCCGAACAGGGTTGGGACAGCCCCAGCATTTT

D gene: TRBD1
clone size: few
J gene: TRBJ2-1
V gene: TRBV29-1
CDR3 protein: CSARTGLSSYNEQFF
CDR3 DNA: TGCAGCGCCAGGACAGGGCTTAGCTCCTACAATGAGCAGTTCTTC

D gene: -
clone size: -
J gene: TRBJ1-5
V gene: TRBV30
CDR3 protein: CAWSEAYSNQPQHF
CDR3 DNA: TGTGCCTGGAGTGAGGCCTATAGCAATCAGCCCCAGCATTTT

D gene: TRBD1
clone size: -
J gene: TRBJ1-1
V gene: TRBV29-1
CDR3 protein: CSVVQGAARAFF
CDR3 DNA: TGCAGCGTTGTACAGGGGGCCGCTAGAGCTTTCTTT

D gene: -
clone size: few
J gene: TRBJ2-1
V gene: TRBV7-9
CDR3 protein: CASRPEGNEQFF
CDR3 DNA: TGTGCCAGCAGACCGGAGGGAAATGAGCAGTTCTTC

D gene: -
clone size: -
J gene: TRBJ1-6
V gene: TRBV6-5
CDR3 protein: CASTTDSNSPLHF
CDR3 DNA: TGTGCCAGCACCACCGACTCTAATTCACCCCTCCACTTT

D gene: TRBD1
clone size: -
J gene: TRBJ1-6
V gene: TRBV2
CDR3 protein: CASSGRDRGSPLHF
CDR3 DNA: TGTGCCAGCAGCGGCCGGGACAGGGGCTCACCCCTCCACTTT

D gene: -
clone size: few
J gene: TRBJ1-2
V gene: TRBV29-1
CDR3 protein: CSVATRTEQGYTF
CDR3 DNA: TGCAGCGTTGCGACGAGGACAGAGCAAGGCTACACCTTC

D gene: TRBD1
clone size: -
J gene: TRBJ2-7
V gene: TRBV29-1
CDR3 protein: CSVVLLAGTGSSYEQYF
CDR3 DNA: TGCAGCGTGGTCCTCCTCGCCGGGACAGGGAGCTCCTACGAGCAGTACTTC

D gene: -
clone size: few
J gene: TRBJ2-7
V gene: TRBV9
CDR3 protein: CASSVGRGSYEQYF
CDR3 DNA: TGTGCCAGCAGCGTCGGCAGGGGCTCCTACGAGCAGTACTTC

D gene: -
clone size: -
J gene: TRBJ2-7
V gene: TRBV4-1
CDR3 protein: CASSLRVLGYEQYF
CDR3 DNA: TGCGCCAGCAGCCTTCGGGTCCTCGGGTACGAGCAGTACTTC

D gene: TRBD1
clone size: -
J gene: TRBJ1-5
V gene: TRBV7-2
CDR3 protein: CASSLLGQGFQPQHF
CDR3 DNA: TGTGCCAGCAGCCTACTGGGACAGGGGTTTCAGCCCCAGCATTTT

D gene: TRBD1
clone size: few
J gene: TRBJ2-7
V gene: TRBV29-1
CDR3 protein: CSVSWDSYEQYF
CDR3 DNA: TGCAGCGTTTCCTGGGACAGTTACGAGCAGTACTTC

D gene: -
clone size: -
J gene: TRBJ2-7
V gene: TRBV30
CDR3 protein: CAWSVTDAYEQYF
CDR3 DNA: TGTGCCTGGAGTGTAACGGATGCCTACGAGCAGTACTTC

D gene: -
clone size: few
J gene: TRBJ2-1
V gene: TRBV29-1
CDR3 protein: CSVGGGPYNEQFF
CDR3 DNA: TGCAGCGTTGGAGGGGGACCCTACAATGAGCAGTTCTTC

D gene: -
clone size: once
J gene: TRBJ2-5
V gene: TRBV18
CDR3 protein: CASSPAETQYF
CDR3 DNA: TGTGCCAGCTCACCTGCAGAGACCCAGTACTTC

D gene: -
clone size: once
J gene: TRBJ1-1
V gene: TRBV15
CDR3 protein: CATSPIRRTAEAFF
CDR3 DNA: TGTGCCACCAGCCCGATCCGCCGGACCGCTGAAGCTTTCTTT

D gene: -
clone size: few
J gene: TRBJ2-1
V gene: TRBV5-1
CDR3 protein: CASSLYVVQFF
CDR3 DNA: TGCGCCAGCAGCTTGTATGTAGTGCAGTTCTTC

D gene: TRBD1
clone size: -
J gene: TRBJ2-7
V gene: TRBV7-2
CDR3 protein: CASSYPYSGTAVNRHEQYF
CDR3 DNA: TGTGCCAGCAGCTATCCGTACTCCGGGACAGCGGTGAATAGGCACGAGCAGTACTTC

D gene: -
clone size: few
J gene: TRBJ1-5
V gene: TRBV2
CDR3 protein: CASTFGRGGQPQHF
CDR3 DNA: TGTGCCAGCACGTTTGGCAGGGGTGGTCAGCCCCAGCATTTT

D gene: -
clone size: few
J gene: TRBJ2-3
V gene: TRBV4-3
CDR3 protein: CASSQGGSQGTDTQYF
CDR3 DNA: TGCGCCAGCAGCCAAGGGGGGTCACAGGGAACAGATACGCAGTATTTT

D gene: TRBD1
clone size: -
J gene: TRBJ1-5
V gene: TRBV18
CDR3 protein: CASSPTGGQPQHF
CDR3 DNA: TGTGCCAGCTCACCGACAGGGGGTCAGCCCCAGCATTTT

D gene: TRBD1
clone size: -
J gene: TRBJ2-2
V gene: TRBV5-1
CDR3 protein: CASSLDRGSNTGELFF
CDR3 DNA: TGCGCCAGCAGCTTGGACAGGGGATCGAACACCGGGGAGCTGTTTTTT

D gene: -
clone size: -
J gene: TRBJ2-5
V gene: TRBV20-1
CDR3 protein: CSARVQETQYF
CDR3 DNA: TGCAGTGCTAGAGTTCAAGAGACCCAGTACTTC

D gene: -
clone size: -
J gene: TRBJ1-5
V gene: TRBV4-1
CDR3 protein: CASSHDTGRGSSQPQHF
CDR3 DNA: TGCGCCAGCAGCCATGACACAGGGAGGGGGTCGAGTCAGCCCCAGCATTTT

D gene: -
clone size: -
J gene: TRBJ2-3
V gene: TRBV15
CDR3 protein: CATSRGGGTSDTQYF
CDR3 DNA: TGTGCCACCAGCAGAGGTGGGGGGACCTCAGATACGCAGTATTTT

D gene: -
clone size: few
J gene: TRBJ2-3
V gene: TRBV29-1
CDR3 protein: CSVEVLAGDTQYF
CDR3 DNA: TGCAGCGTTGAAGTACTAGCCGGAGATACGCAGTATTTT

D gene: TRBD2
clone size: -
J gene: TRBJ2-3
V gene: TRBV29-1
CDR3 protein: CSVSGASTDTQYF
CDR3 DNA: TGCAGCGTTAGCGGGGCTAGCACAGATACGCAGTATTTT

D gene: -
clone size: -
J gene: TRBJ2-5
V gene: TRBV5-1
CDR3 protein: CASSLSLSSGWETQYF
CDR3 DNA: TGCGCCAGCAGCTTGTCCCTGTCGTCAGGGTGGGAGACCCAGTACTTC